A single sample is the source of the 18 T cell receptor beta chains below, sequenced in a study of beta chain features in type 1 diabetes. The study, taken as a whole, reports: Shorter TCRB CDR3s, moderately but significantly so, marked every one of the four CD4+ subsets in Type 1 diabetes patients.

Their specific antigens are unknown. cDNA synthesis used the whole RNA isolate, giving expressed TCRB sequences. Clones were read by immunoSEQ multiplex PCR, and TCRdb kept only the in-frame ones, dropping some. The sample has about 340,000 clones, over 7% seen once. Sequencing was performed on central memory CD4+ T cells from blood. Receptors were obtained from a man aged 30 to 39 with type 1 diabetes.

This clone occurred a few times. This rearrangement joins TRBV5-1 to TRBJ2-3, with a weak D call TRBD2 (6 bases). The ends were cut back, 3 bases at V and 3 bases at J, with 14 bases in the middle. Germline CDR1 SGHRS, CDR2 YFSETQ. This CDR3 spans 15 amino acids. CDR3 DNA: TGCGCCAGCAGCTGGGGGACTGTAGCGACAGATACGCAGTATTTT. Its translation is CASSWGTVATDTQYF.

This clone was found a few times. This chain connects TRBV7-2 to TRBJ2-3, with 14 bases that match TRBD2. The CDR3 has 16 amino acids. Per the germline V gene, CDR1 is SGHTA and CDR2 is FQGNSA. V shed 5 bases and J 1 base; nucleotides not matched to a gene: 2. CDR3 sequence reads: CASSRGLAGGTDTQYF. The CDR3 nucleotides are TGTGCCAGCAGCCGGGGACTAGCGGGGGGCACAGATACGCAGTATTTT.

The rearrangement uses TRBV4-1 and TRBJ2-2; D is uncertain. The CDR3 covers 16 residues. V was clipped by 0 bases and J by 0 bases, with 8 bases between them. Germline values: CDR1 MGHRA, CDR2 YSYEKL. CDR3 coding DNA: TGCGCCAGCAGCCAAGAGGTGACGACGAACACCGGGGAGCTGTTTTTT. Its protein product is CASSQEVTTNTGELFF.

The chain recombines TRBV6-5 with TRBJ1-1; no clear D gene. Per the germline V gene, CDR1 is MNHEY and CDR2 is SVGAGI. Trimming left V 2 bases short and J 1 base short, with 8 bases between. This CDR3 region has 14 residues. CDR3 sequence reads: CASSYGPENTEAFF. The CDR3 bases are TGTGCCAGCAGTTACGGGCCCGAGAACACTGAAGCTTTCTTT.

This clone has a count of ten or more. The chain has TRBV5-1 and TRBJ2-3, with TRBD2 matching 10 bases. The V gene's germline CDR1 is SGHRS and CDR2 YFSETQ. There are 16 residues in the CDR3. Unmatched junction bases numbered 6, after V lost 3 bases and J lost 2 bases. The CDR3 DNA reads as TGCGCCAGCAGCTGGGGGACTAGCGCGACCACAGATACGCAGTATTTT. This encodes CASSWGTSATTDTQYF.

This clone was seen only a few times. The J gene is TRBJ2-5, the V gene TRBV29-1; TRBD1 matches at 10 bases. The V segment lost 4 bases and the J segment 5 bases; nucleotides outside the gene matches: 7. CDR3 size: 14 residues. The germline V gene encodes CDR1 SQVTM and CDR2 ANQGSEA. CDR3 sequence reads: CSVAGTGVRETQYF. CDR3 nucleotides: TGCAGCGTTGCCGGGACAGGGGTTCGGGAGACCCAGTACTTC.

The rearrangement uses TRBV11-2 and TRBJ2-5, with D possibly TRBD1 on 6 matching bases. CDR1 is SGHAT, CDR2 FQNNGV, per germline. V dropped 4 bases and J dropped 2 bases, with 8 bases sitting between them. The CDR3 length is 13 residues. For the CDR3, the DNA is TGTGCCAGCAGCTGGGGGCAGCAAGAGACCCAGTACTTC. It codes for CASSWGQQETQYF.

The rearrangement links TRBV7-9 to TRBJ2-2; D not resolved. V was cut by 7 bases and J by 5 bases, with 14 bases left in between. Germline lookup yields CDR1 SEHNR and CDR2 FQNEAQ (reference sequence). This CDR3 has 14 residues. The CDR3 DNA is TGTGCCAGCACCGCCACCATAATTACCGGGGAGCTGTTTTTT. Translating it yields CASTATIITGELFF.

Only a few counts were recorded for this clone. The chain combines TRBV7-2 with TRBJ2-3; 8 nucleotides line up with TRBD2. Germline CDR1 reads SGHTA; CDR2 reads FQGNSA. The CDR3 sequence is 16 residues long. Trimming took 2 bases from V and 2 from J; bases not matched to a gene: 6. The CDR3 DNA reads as TGTGCCAGCAGCTTATGGCGGGGGGCTGCCACAGATACGCAGTATTTT. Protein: CASSLWRGAATDTQYF.

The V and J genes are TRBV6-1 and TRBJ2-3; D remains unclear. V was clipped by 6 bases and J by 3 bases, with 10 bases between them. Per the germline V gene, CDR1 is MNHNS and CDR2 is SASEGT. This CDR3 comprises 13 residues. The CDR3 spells CASRNLVTDTQYF. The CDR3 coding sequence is TGTGCCAGCAGAAACCTAGTGACAGATACGCAGTATTTT.

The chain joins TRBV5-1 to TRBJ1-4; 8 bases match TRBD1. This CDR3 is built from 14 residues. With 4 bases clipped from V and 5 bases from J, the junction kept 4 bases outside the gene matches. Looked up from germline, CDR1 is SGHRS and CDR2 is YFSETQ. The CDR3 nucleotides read TGCGCCAGCAGCCCCGGACAGGGAAATGAAAAACTGTTTTTT. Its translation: CASSPGQGNEKLFF.

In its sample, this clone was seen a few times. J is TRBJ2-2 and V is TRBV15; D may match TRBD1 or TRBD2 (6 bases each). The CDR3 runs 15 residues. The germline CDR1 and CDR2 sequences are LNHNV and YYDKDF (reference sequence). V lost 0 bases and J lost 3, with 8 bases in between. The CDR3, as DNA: TGTGCCACCAGCAGAGATGGGGGGCACACCGGGGAGCTGTTTTTT. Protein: CATSRDGGHTGELFF.

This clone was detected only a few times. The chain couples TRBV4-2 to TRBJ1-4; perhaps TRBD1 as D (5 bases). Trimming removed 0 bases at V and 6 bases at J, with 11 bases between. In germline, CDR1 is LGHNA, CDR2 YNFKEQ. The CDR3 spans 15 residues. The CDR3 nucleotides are TGTGCCAGCAGCCAAGACGACAGTCCCTATGAAAAACTGTTTTTT. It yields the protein CASSQDDSPYEKLFF.

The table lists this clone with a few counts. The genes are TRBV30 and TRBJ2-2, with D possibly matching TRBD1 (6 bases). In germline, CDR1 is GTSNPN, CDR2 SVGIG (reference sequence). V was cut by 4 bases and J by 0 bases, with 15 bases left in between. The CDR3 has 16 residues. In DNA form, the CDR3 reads TGTGCCTGGATCGGCAGGGGCAAATCGAACACCGGGGAGCTGTTTTTT. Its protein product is CAWIGRGKSNTGELFF.

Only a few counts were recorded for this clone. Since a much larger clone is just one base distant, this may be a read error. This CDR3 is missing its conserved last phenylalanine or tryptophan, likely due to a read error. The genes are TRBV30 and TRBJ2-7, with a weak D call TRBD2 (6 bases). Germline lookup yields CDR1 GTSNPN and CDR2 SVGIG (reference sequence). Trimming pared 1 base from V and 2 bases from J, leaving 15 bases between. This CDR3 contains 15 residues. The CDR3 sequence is CAWSARRGLAYEQYL. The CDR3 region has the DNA TGTGCCTGGAGTGCCCGGAGGGGACTTGCCTACGAGCAGTACCTC.

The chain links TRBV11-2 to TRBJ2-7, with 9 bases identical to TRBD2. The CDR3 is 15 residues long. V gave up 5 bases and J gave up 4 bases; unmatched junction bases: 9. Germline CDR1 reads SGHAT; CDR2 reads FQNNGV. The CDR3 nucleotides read TGTGCCAGCAGCCTGACTAGCGGTACTGAGTACGAGCAGTACTTC. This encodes CASSLTSGTEYEQYF.

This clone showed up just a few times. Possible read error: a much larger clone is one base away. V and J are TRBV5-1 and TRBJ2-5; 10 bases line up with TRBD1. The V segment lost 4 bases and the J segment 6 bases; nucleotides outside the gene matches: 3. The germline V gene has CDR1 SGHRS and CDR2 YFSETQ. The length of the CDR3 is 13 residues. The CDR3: CASSQDRGQTQYF. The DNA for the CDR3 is TGCGCCAGCAGCCAAGACAGGGGGCAGACCCAGTACTTC.

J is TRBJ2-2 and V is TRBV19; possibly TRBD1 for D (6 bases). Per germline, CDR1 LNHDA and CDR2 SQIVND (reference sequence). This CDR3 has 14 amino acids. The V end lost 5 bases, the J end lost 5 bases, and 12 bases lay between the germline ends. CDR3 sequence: CASSAPQGTGELFF. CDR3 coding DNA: TGTGCCAGTAGTGCTCCACAGGGAACCGGGGAGCTGTTTTTT.